The clone carrying this T cell receptor (beta chain) was seen a few times. This entry comes from a study of shared clonotypes between healthy human individuals. Using immunoSEQ multiplex PCR, the repertoire was profiled, and TCRdb retains in-frame clones only, with some absent. The profile shows about half a million clones, approximately 77% of them singletons. The TCR originated in a woman aged 40-49 years in good health. Some clones in this sample may be carry-over from other donors' samples. The sequenced sample was PBMCs.

CDR3 residues: CAISESSGGGYEQYF. The CDR3 DNA is TGTGCCATCAGTGAGTCTTCCGGGGGCGGATACGAGCAGTACTTC. This chain uses TRBV10-3 with TRBJ2-7; the D call may be TRBD1 or TRBD2 (6 bases each). The ends were cut back, 0 bases at V and 4 bases at J, with 13 bases in the middle. This CDR3 spans 15 amino acids. Germline CDR1 is ENHRY and CDR2 is SYGVKD.